This TCR beta chain was identified during a study of cytomegalovirus exposure and HLA in healthy donors (dated by TCRdb to the late 2010s). Concerning the study at large: An earlier analysis of a few hundred of the donors reported approximately 300 Gb of sequence data and 95 million to 120 million unique TCR beta sequences obtained from about 179 million T cells. In a later analysis, previously published TCR beta repertoires from 550 to 700 donors were re-analyzed and high-resolution HLA genotyping was added so that TCR occurrence patterns could be studied. The study used immunosequencing to profile the T cell repertoires of approximately 650 subjects and linked those repertoires to cytomegalovirus serostatus. A later genetic analysis took genome-wide SNP genotypes for about three fifths of the 666 donors and used that subset as a discovery cohort. The study combined high-throughput TCR immunosequencing, statistical association of individual TCRs with disease status, and machine learning to predict cytomegalovirus infection status. Alongside the repertoire data, information on donor age, sex, ethnicity and CMV serostatus was compiled. On average, about 240,000 unique TCR beta nucleotide sequences were sequenced per donor among 398 genotyped donors of the cohort, with about 17% of those sequences being non-productive. Of the roughly 400 genotyped donors, 81% were placed in the genetic ancestry cluster associated with self-reported Caucasian donors. In an earlier analysis of over 550 of the donors, high-throughput TCR beta sequencing was used to judge whether each TCR beta V gene segment behaved as functional or pseudogenic. The number of typed donors differed by locus: about 620-640 for A, B, C, DRB1 and DQB1; 500 to 550 for DQA1; roughly 600 for DPA1; and about 450 for DPB1. Because of strong linkage in the cohort, five DR-DQ haplotypes were treated as single units for association and clustering. The aim of the study was to test whether cataloging public T cell receptors could identify signatures of past pathogen exposure. All discovery cohort repertoires had been generated on a single sequencing platform. Class I and class II HLA loci were covered by the typing at four-digit resolution. Along with the roughly 670-subject first cohort, a separate validation cohort of about 110 different subjects was used. About 300 gigabases of sequencing data and approximately 92 million unique TCR sequences made up an early release that covered approximately 620 HLA-typed donors. Rather than using new phenotypic data, the later analysis identified candidate immune exposures from TCR beta sequences and from how often those sequences occurred across donors.

On this clone itself: The antigen this receptor binds is unknown. No much larger clone is present one base from it, and per-base qualities are unavailable.

The cohort comprised 670 or so healthy bone marrow donors. All cohort members were sampled while nominally healthy, although unrecorded immune exposures were likely present. The donor was CMV seronegative and was included in the group of over 300 seronegative cohort members. A peripheral blood sample was collected from each donor, and TCR beta sequencing was performed on peripheral blood mononuclear cells. The Qiagen DNeasy Blood Extraction Kit was used to extract genomic DNA from the blood cell samples. Reading the germline V gene gives CDR1 SQVTM and CDR2 ANQGSEA. V loses 3 bases, J loses 5 bases, and the germline ends lie 13 bases apart. The CDR3 starts with the cysteine, ends with the phenylalanine, and has 13 residues. Only the CDR3 DNA stays, 39 bases, in frame from base 1. Overall results and qualifications from the work: A few of the identified cytomegalovirus-associated TCR beta chains were confirmed in vitro to be specific for cytomegalovirus antigens. In an earlier analysis of approximately 590 of the donors, most TCR beta V segments appeared in productive rearrangements about 87% or about 30% of the time, broadly matching IMGT annotations. Correlated functional status among segregating V segments might reflect linkage disequilibrium, but an unknown experimental factor could not be ruled out. A later analysis found that most CMV-associated TCR beta chains appeared HLA-restricted, with HLA associations seemingly driven largely by CMV exposure. A later genetic analysis associated a missense DCLRE1C variant with V-gene and J-gene trimming of TCR beta chains, and an independent cohort replicated the association. In a later analysis, HLA-associated TCR beta chains showed more clonal expansion and lower generation probabilities than non-associated chains that were equally common. In a later genetic analysis, fewer N-insertions in productive TCRs were reported among donors in an Asian-associated ancestry cluster than the 666-donor mean. While some public TCRs were present in many individuals, most TCR sequences turned up only very rarely across donors. It was suggested by the authors that the approach could potentially be generalized to other disease states and immunological phenotypes. According to a later analysis, parvovirus B19, influenza, CMV and Epstein-Barr virus appeared linked to several top co-occurrence clusters. Because counts were too low, 15 or so rarely observed V segments, including chromosome 9 orphons, were excluded from the earlier analysis of several hundred of the donors. Because some donors lacked HLA typing at each locus, the association tests relied only on the typed subset. A cluster of highly shared sequence variants was judged likely to represent a technical artifact of the sequencing pipeline. At a false discovery rate of 0.05, a later analysis linked about 17,000 TCR beta sequences to specific HLA alleles. Strong co-occurrence of HLA alleles, especially DR and DQ, made assigning TCR associations to individual alleles difficult. A total of 150 to 200 TCR beta chains were listed by the study as associated with cytomegalovirus. CMV serostatus was the only immune exposure information available for the cohort. A further reported finding was that TCR beta sequences accurately predicted the HLA-A and HLA-B alleles for most subjects in the first cohort. In a later analysis, the rate of TCR association differed among HLA loci, with DRB1 alleles having the most associated TCRs and HLA-C alleles having the fewest. Some IMGT-functional V segments, including TRBV6-2 and TRBV6-3, could not be distinguished by the 87-base-pair reads and were therefore excluded. Sequencing depth was assumed to be roughly uniform across donors in the presence/absence analyses, though that assumption may not hold. In this cohort, only TCR beta chains were sequenced, and detectable features were limited by the absence of alpha or paired-chain data. The classifier was reported to diagnose cytomegalovirus status with high specificity and sensitivity in both the original and validation cohorts.

The library was made by the immunoSEQ multiplex PCR assay. For the multiplex PCR, a mixture combining 60 forward primers for TCR Vbeta segments and 13 reverse primers for TCR Jbeta segments was used. Amplification of the CDR3 region of rearranged TCR beta genes was performed with a multiplex PCR assay on genomic DNA. The Illumina HiSeq System was used to sequence the amplified TCR beta libraries as 87-base-pair reads. From the authors' description of their analysis: In a later analysis, tens of millions of unique TCR beta chains were counted across the roughly 700 repertoires, and approximately 11 million of these chains were shared by at least two donors. Raw reads were error-corrected and collapsed into unique sequences by a nearest-neighbor algorithm in which closely related sequences were merged to remove PCR and sequencing errors. V, D and J gene segments were assigned by aligning CDR3 sequences to IMGT reference sequences. For a sequence to be retained, a match of at least six nucleotides to both a V gene segment and a J gene segment was required. Rearrangements were classified as productive when the CDR3 lacked stop codons and remained in frame with V and J, and all other rearrangements were classified as non-productive. CDR3 was defined by IMGT convention, running from the second conserved V-encoded cysteine to the conserved J-encoded phenylalanine. Sequences without an unambiguous match to a single V gene segment were excluded from the earlier analysis of 587 of the donors. In an earlier analysis of a few hundred of the donors, V segments were called functional above 56.7% productive rearrangements and were called segregating when the between-donor standard deviation exceeded 5%. A statistical classification framework was built to diagnose cytomegalovirus status from the catalog of TCR beta chain sequences. In a later analysis, TCR nucleotide sequences were compared against IMGT/GENE-DB human TR gene sequences so that V and J genes could be assigned. In a later analysis, CDR3 sequences and most-parsimonious VDJ recombination scenarios were assigned using the TCRdist pipeline. In a later analysis, each TCR beta chain was defined by its CDR3 amino acid sequence together with its V-gene family, and reads lacking a unique V-gene family were excluded. To address suspected cross-contamination and a sequencing artifact, a later analysis removed approximately 600 highly shared, low-generation-probability nucleotide sequences. For each public chain, a later analysis derived a clonal expansion index from normalized ranks of inferred template counts within each repertoire. In a later analysis, generation probabilities were computed with a VDJ recombination model fitted to out-of-frame rearrangements, and the resulting probabilities were checked against IGoR. A later analysis scored TCR-TCR, TCR-HLA and TCR-CMV co-occurrence with hypergeometric tests, applying a repertoire-size bias correction to TCR pairs. False discovery rates were estimated in a later analysis by permuting HLA or CMV assignments 20 times. In a later analysis, co-occurring TCRs were grouped with DBSCAN, and TCRdist sequence similarity was added when clustering was performed within HLA-allele-positive subsets. Co-occurrence clustering excluded repertoires with fewer than 30,000 or more than 120,000 public chains, plus five with anomalous nucleotide sharing. TCRdb obtained this table from immuneACCESS and retained in-frame rearrangements with V and J assigned. These tables miss some clones; where compared with another copy, unresolved V genes account for less than half of the shortfall, and the remainder is unexplained. V and J calls and clone size are as listed in that table; D and trimming were resolved from the DNA. The sample contains roughly 140,000 clones, about 75% of them found a single time. The top ten constitute less than 2% of the sample.

Source material: PBMCs. The chain couples TRBV29-1 to TRBJ1-1; a tentative D match to TRBD1 spans 5 bases. The receptor was derived from a woman aged 30 to 39 in good health and CMV-seronegative. CDR3 reads: CSVDQGGRTEAFF. Here is the DNA: TGCAGCGTTGACCAGGGAGGAAGGACTGAAGCTTTCTTT.